One sample yielded the 31 T cell receptor beta chains listed below, sequenced in a study of human T cells and chemical hapten exposure. TCRdb ran MiXCR on the RACE reads and lists one entry per CDR3 protein. The table includes 360,000 or so distinct CDR3 sequences, just under 6.5% detected once. Documented time point: patch test 2, 6 weeks after DPC sensitization. Indicated treatment: therapeutic diphenylcyclopropenone sensitization with weekly scalp DPC. The starting material was whole blood, obtained in connection with sensitization to the hapten diphenylcyclopropenone (DPC). The receptors derive from a woman aged 18-35 years with alopecia areata. Some clones in this sample may be carry-over from other donors' samples.

The chain recombines TRBV5-4 with TRBJ2-3; 13 nucleotides line up with TRBD2. CDR1 SGHNT and CDR2 YYREEE come from the germline V gene (reference sequence). The CDR3 spans 17 residues. V gave up 6 bases and J gave up 4 bases; unmatched junction bases: 11. The CDR3 DNA is TGTGCCAGCACCCCTCCGGGGACTAGCGGGGTTGCAGATACGCAGTATTTT. Amino acid sequence: CASTPPGTSGVADTQYF.

Comment on this clonotype: A read error is possible here, since a much larger clone lies one base away. The genes are TRBV9 and TRBJ2-7, with a possible D match to TRBD2 (5 bases). CDR3 length equals 14 residues. The V end was cut by 2 bases, the J end by 5 bases, with 14 bases between. Germline V gene data show CDR1 as SGDLS and CDR2 as YYNGEE. This chain's CDR3 is CASSVFAEGNEQYF. CDR3 DNA: TGTGCCAGCAGCGTGTTTGCAGAGGGCAACGAGCAGTACTTC.

Only a few counts were recorded for this clonotype. The rearrangement links TRBV9 to TRBJ2-3; 8 bases map to TRBD2. The CDR3 has 16 amino acids. The V segment lost 0 bases and the J segment 1 base; nucleotides outside the gene matches: 4. The germline V gene has CDR1 SGDLS and CDR2 YYNGEE. The CDR3 sequence: CASSVAPSGRTDTQYF. CDR3 DNA sequence: TGTGCCAGCAGCGTAGCGCCTAGCGGGCGCACAGATACGCAGTATTTT.

The V gene is TRBV6-2 or TRBV6-3, the J gene TRBJ2-7, with no clear D. The CDR3 spans 12 residues. In germline, CDR1 is MNHEY, CDR2 SVGEGT. V was trimmed by 2 bases and J by 5 bases, leaving 7 bases between them. CDR3 nucleotide sequence: TGTGCCAGCAGTTACAGGGTCGACGAGCAGTACTTC. Protein sequence: CASSYRVDEQYF.

Ten or more counts support this clonotype. The chain has TRBV4-2 and TRBJ1-6; D possibly corresponds to TRBD1 (5 bases). The CDR3 loop spans 15 amino acids. Germline values: CDR1 LGHNA, CDR2 YNFKEQ. V dropped 0 bases and J dropped 11 bases, with 14 bases sitting between them. CDR3 in DNA: TGTGCCAGCAGCCAAGATCAAGGACAACTTGCACCCCTCCACTTT. It is translated as CASSQDQGQLAPLHF.

This clonotype was counted many times. The chain carries TRBV29-1 and TRBJ1-1, with D perhaps TRBD1 (5 bases). Trimming took off 4 bases at V and 10 bases at J, with 13 bases between the two ends. The CDR3 length is 11 residues. Germline CDR1 and CDR2: SQVTM and ANQGSEA. The CDR3 DNA follows: TGCAGCGTTGTTGAGGGGCCTCGAGCTTTCTTT. Translating it yields CSVVEGPRAFF.

This clonotype was counted a few times. The chain employs TRBV29-1 and TRBJ2-1, with 10 bases matching TRBD1. The J segment lost 0 bases and the V segment lost 4 bases, leaving 12 bases of the junction unmatched. CDR1 SQVTM and CDR2 ANQGSEA come from the germline V gene. This CDR3 has 18 residues. CDR3 sequence reads: CSVAGTGERGYSYNEQFF. The CDR3, as DNA: TGCAGCGTTGCCGGGACAGGGGAGCGGGGGTACTCCTACAATGAGCAGTTCTTC.

This clonotype has ten or more counts. V is TRBV6-5 and J is TRBJ2-7; TRBD2 is a possible D gene (6 bases). Trimming stripped 2 bases from V and 5 bases from J, with 16 bases between. Germline values: CDR1 MNHEY, CDR2 SVGAGI. This CDR3 comprises 15 residues. As DNA, the CDR3 is TGTGCCAGCAGTTACCAGGAGGGGAGCGTCAACGAGCAGTACTTC. It encodes CASSYQEGSVNEQYF.

This clonotype was found many times. This rearrangement joins TRBV7-2 to TRBJ2-3; D may be TRBD1 or TRBD2 (5 bases each). The ends were cut back, 2 bases at V and 4 bases at J, with 13 bases in the middle. The CDR3 spans 15 residues. Per germline, CDR1 SGHTA and CDR2 FQGNSA. CDR3 residues: CASSLYGARADTQYF. The CDR3 nucleotides are TGTGCCAGCAGCTTATACGGGGCCCGTGCAGATACGCAGTATTTT.

This clonotype appeared a few times. A much larger clone differs from this one at a single base, so this may be a read error. CDR3 sequence reads: CASSAQGDTEAFF. DNA for the CDR3: TGTGCCAGCAGTGCACAGGGGGACACTGAAGCTTTCTTT. The rearrangement uses TRBV2 and TRBJ1-1, with 8 bases lining up with TRBD1. The CDR3 runs 13 residues. V shed 4 bases and J 3 bases; nucleotides not matched to a gene: 1. The germline CDR1 and CDR2 sequences are SNHLY and FYNNEI.

The chain uses TRBV2 and TRBJ1-2, with 8 bases aligning to TRBD1. Per the germline V gene, CDR1 is SNHLY and CDR2 is FYNNEI. The trim removed 9 bases at V and 5 bases at J, leaving 17 bases unmatched. The CDR3 totals 16 residues. CDR3 amino acids: CARGSGQGVLFYGYTF. DNA for the CDR3: TGTGCCAGGGGCTCCGGACAGGGAGTACTCTTTTATGGCTACACCTTC.

This chain joins TRBV6-2 or TRBV6-3 and TRBJ2-3; D is perhaps TRBD2 (6 bases). Per germline, CDR1 MNHEY and CDR2 SVGEGT. The CDR3 length is 16 residues. Trimming left V 5 bases short and J 1 base short, with 16 bases between. The CDR3 protein is CASSPPRGGGTDTQYF. The CDR3 DNA is TGTGCCAGCAGTCCCCCTAGGGGCGGGGGCACAGATACGCAGTATTTT.

The V call is TRBV2, the J call TRBJ1-2, with D perhaps TRBD1 (5 bases). V gave up 8 bases and J gave up 4 bases, with 11 bases separating them. The CDR3 is 12 amino acids. CDR1 SNHLY and CDR2 FYNNEI come from the germline V gene. The CDR3 coding sequence is TGTGCCAGCCGGGACTCAGCCTATGGCTACACCTTC. This codes for CASRDSAYGYTF.

Ten or more counts support this clonotype. The V gene is TRBV18, the J gene TRBJ1-5; 8 nucleotides align to TRBD1. The CDR3 totals 16 residues. The germline gives CDR1 KGHSH, CDR2 LQKENI. V lost 3 bases, J lost 4 bases, and 8 bases stayed unmatched. The DNA of the CDR3 is TGTGCCAGCTCACCGAACGGACAGGGCTCAAATCAGCCCCAGCATTTT. Amino acids: CASSPNGQGSNQPQHF.

This clonotype was picked up many times. The CDR3 here is CATSRDNSPLHF. CDR3 sequence (DNA): TGTGCCACCAGCAGAGATAATTCACCCCTCCACTTT. The V gene is TRBV15, the J gene TRBJ1-6, with D unclear. Germline V CDR1 and CDR2: LNHNV, YYDKDF (reference sequence). The V end lost 0 bases, the J end lost 6 bases, and 0 bases lay between the germline ends. The CDR3 runs 12 residues. The whole variable domain, remainder taken from reference TRBV15 and TRBJ1-6, is DAMVIQNPRYQVTQFGKPVTLSCSQTLNHNVMYWYQQKSSQAPKLLFHYYDKDFNNEADTPDNFQSRRPNTSFCFLDIRSPGLGDTAMYLCATSRDNSPLHFGNGTRLTVT.

This chain joins TRBV28 and TRBJ2-3, with D perhaps assigned TRBD1 or TRBD2 (5 bases each). The germline V gene has CDR1 MDHEN and CDR2 SYDVKM. The V gene lost 10 bases and the J gene lost 3 bases, with 20 bases spanning the gap. There are 15 residues in the CDR3. This CDR3 is CATLGVGVKTDTQYF. Here the CDR3 DNA reads TGTGCCACGCTTGGCGTGGGGGTCAAAACAGATACGCAGTATTTT.

This clonotype was detected a few times. The chain couples TRBV3-1 to TRBJ1-4; no clear D. Germline CDR1 LGHDT, CDR2 YNNKEL (reference sequence). The CDR3 length is 14 residues. With 0 bases removed from V and 4 bases from J, the gap between germline ends came to 6 bases. CDR3 sequence: CASSQDGLNEKLFF. CDR3 DNA sequence: TGTGCCAGCAGCCAAGACGGACTTAATGAAAAACTGTTTTTT.

The chain employs TRBV25-1 and TRBJ2-4; the D is unclear. CDR1 is MGHDK and CDR2 is SYGVNS in the germline V gene. Trimming stripped 6 bases from V and 2 bases from J, with 14 bases between. This CDR3 has 15 amino acids. The CDR3 DNA follows: TGTGCCAGCAGCCGCTATAACGGCCCCAAAAACATTCAGTACTTC. This translates into CASSRYNGPKNIQYF.

CDR3 loop: CATSRDPRDRTTYEQYF. The DNA of the CDR3 is TGTGCCACCAGCAGAGATCCCCGGGACAGGACTACCTACGAGCAGTACTTC. The chain has TRBV15 and TRBJ2-7; 8 bases map to TRBD1. The trim removed 0 bases at V and 2 bases at J, leaving 9 bases unmatched. Germline V gene data show CDR1 as LNHNV and CDR2 as YYDKDF (reference sequence). CDR3 length: 17 amino acids. Together with reference TRBV15 and TRBJ2-7, the CDR3 gives the full variable domain: DAMVIQNPRYQVTQFGKPVTLSCSQTLNHNVMYWYQQKSSQAPKLLFHYYDKDFNNEADTPDNFQSRRPNTSFCFLDIRSPGLGDTAMYLCATSRDPRDRTTYEQYFGPGTRLTVT.

The genes are TRBV10-3 and TRBJ2-2; 11 bases line up with TRBD2. The V gene's germline CDR1 is ENHRY and CDR2 SYGVKD. The length of the CDR3 is 14 residues. The trim removed 9 bases at V and 6 bases at J, leaving 6 bases unmatched. CDR3 protein: CAISGLAVPGELFF. CDR3 nucleotide sequence: TGTGCCATATCGGGACTAGCGGTCCCCGGGGAGCTGTTTTTT.

The chain couples TRBV12-3 or TRBV12-4 to TRBJ2-1; 10 positions match TRBD1. This CDR3 is 13 amino acids long. The J segment lost 6 bases and the V segment lost 6 bases, leaving 2 bases of the junction unmatched. The CDR3 sequence is CASRRDRGNEQFF. The CDR3 coding sequence is TGTGCCAGCAGGCGGGACAGGGGCAATGAGCAGTTCTTC.

In its sample, this clonotype was seen many times. The DNA for the CDR3 is TGTGCCAGCAGCTTAGAGGGGCAGGCTAATGAAAAACTGTTTTTT. It translates to CASSLEGQANEKLFF. This chain joins TRBV7-9 and TRBJ1-4, with D perhaps matching TRBD1 (5 bases). V shed 1 base and J shed 3 bases, with 9 bases lying between them. The germline V gene encodes CDR1 SEHNR and CDR2 FQNEAQ (reference sequence). The CDR3 is made up of 15 amino acids.

This clonotype was counted between two and nine times. This chain connects TRBV12-3 or TRBV12-4 to TRBJ1-1, with D tentatively TRBD1 (5 bases). V was clipped by 0 bases and J by 8 bases, with 10 bases between them. The CDR3 extends over 13 amino acids. The CDR3 region is CASSLALGVEAFF. The CDR3 DNA reads as TGTGCCAGCAGTTTAGCGCTAGGGGTGGAAGCTTTCTTT.

The table lists this clonotype with many counts. Germline and junction disagree at one end, which may indicate a read error. The chain couples TRBV7-2 to TRBJ2-5; D gene unclear. Germline V gene sequence: CDR1 SGHTA, CDR2 FQGNSA. The CDR3 covers 12 residues. CDR3 amino acids: CASSLSGPGPLF. Written as DNA, the CDR3 is TGTGCCAGCAGCCTGTCCGGGCCGGGTCCCCTCTTC. The full variable domain, with the rest looked up from reference TRBV7-2 and TRBJ2-5, is GAGVSQSPSNKVTEKGKDVELRCDPISGHTALYWYRQSLGQGLEFLIYFQGNSAPDKSGLPSDRFSAERTGGSVSTLTIQRTQQEDSAVYLCASSLSGPGPLFGPGTRLLVL.

V is TRBV15 and J is TRBJ2-3; 12 bases are a match to TRBD2. The V and J ends lost 5 bases and 10 bases, in that order; junction bases with no gene match: 16. The CDR3 has 17 amino acids. Germline-derived CDR1 and CDR2 are LNHNV and YYDKDF (reference sequence). The CDR3 DNA reads as TGTGCCACCAGCTCCAAATCACTAGCGGGGGGCCGAGAAGCGCAGTATTTT. Residues: CATSSKSLAGGREAQYF.

This clonotype was counted many times. The V call is TRBV28, the J call TRBJ1-5; D not certain. The CDR3 runs 14 residues. CDR1 is MDHEN and CDR2 is SYDVKM in the germline V gene. V lost 5 bases and J lost 7, with 15 bases in between. Here the CDR3 reads CASSTRRGGQPQHF. The CDR3 DNA follows: TGTGCCAGCAGTACCCGTCGAGGAGGACAGCCCCAGCATTTT.

The CDR3 nucleotides read TGTGCCAGCAGCTTCCGGCCTCTCTACGAGCAGTACTTC. It specifies CASSFRPLYEQYF. The chain employs TRBV7-2 and TRBJ2-7, with D unclear. This CDR3 comprises 13 residues. V gave up 3 bases and J gave up 3 bases, with 9 bases separating them. Germline-derived CDR1 and CDR2 are SGHTA and FQGNSA. Full variable domain (outside the CDR3, taken from reference TRBV7-2 and TRBJ2-7): GAGVSQSPSNKVTEKGKDVELRCDPISGHTALYWYRQSLGQGLEFLIYFQGNSAPDKSGLPSDRFSAERTGGSVSTLTIQRTQQEDSAVYLCASSFRPLYEQYFGPGTRLTVT.

The table lists this clonotype with many counts. This chain joins TRBV4-2 and TRBJ1-2, with 8 bases that match TRBD1. Looked up from germline, CDR1 is LGHNA and CDR2 is YNFKEQ. The V segment lost 4 bases and the J segment 6 bases; nucleotides outside the gene matches: 10. This CDR3 comprises 15 residues. CDR3 DNA: TGTGCCAGCAGCCCGTCCCCAACAGGGGGTAATGGCTACACCTTC. This translates into CASSPSPTGGNGYTF.

This clonotype appeared many times. V is TRBV7-9 and J is TRBJ2-7; tentative D call: TRBD1 (5 bases). The CDR3 extends over 12 amino acids. Trimming removed 4 bases at V and 5 bases at J, with 9 bases between. CDR1 SEHNR and CDR2 FQNEAQ come from the germline V gene (reference sequence). The CDR3 here is CASSSTEDEQYF. For the CDR3, the DNA is TGTGCCAGCAGCTCGACAGAGGACGAGCAGTACTTC.

This clonotype has a count of ten or more. This sequence joins TRBV6-1 and TRBJ1-1; D is unclear. The CDR3 has 14 amino acids. CDR1 MNHNS and CDR2 SASEGT come from the germline V gene. Trimming left V 7 bases short and J 4 bases short, with 16 bases between. CDR3 residues: CASTSLKGATEAFF. CDR3 sequence (DNA): TGTGCCAGCACCTCACTAAAGGGTGCCACTGAAGCTTTCTTT.

This clonotype was detected ten times or more. The chain recombines TRBV2 with TRBJ2-1; maybe TRBD2 (6 bases). The length of the CDR3 is 14 residues. Trimming pared 2 bases from V and 8 bases from J, leaving 13 bases between. Germline V lookup: CDR1 SNHLY, CDR2 FYNNEI. DNA of the CDR3: TGTGCCAGCAGTGAATTCAGGGAGGATCATGAGCAGTTCTTC. Translation: CASSEFREDHEQFF. Variable domain in full (rest from reference TRBV2 and TRBJ2-1): EPEVTQTPSHQVTQMGQEVILRCVPISNHLYFYWYRQILGQKVEFLVSFYNNEISEKSEIFDDQFSVERPDGSNFTLKIRSTKLEDSAMYFCASSEFREDHEQFFGPGTRLTVL.